These T cell receptor beta chains were read from a single sample in a study of technical replicates of blood from several donors. This table comes from immunoSEQ multiplex PCR, and its TCRdb copy is limited to in-frame clones, with some not included. The data contain approximately 53,000 clones, about 96% of them singletons. Material for sequencing was T cells isolated from PBMCs. The receptors originated from a human donor in good health. Each CDR3 is given with its conserved first and last residue. The D gene is left open where the match is weak. Not every row has a clone size; where given, it reads once, few, many or a size class.

>TRBV5-6|-|TRBJ1-2|-
TGTGCCAGCAGGATAACGGACAGTAACTATGGCTACACCTTC
CASRITDSNYGYTF
>TRBV2|-|TRBJ1-5|-
TGTGCCAGCAGTGAAGCTACAGGGCGTCAGCCCCAGCATTTT
CASSEATGRQPQHF
>TRBV6-5|-|TRBJ2-6|-
TGTGCCACACGGGGTTCCGGGGCCAACGTCCTGACTTTC
CATRGSGANVLTF
>TRBV5-8|-|TRBJ2-7|-
TGTGCCAGCAGCTTGGTCAGAAACTACGAGCAGTACTTC
CASSLVRNYEQYF
>TRBV30|-|TRBJ2-3|-
TGTGCCTGGAGCCCTCTTTTAGGGAGCGCAGATACGCAGTATTTT
CAWSPLLGSADTQYF
>TRBV29-1|-|TRBJ2-7|-
TGCAGCGTTCTAGCGCCTAGCTCCTACGAGCAGTACTTC
CSVLAPSSYEQYF
>TRBV28|TRBD1|TRBJ1-2|once
TGTGCCAGCAGACAGGGGGCGGTTGATGGCTACACCTTC
CASRQGAVDGYTF
>TRBV10-3|TRBD1|TRBJ1-1|-
TGTGCCATCAGTCAGACGACAGGGTTGAACACTGAAGCTTTCTTT
CAISQTTGLNTEAFF
>TRBV25-1|TRBD1|TRBJ1-1|-
TGTGCCAGCAGTTTACAGGGGGGTGTTACTGAAGCTTTCTTT
CASSLQGGVTEAFF
>TRBV27|-|TRBJ2-7|-
TGTGCCAGCAGTTTCAAGACAGGCAGCTACGAGCAGTACTTC
CASSFKTGSYEQYF
>TRBV15|-|TRBJ2-1|-
TGTGCCACCAGCAGTTTCGGCAGGGACTCCTACAATGAGCAGTTCTTC
CATSSFGRDSYNEQFF